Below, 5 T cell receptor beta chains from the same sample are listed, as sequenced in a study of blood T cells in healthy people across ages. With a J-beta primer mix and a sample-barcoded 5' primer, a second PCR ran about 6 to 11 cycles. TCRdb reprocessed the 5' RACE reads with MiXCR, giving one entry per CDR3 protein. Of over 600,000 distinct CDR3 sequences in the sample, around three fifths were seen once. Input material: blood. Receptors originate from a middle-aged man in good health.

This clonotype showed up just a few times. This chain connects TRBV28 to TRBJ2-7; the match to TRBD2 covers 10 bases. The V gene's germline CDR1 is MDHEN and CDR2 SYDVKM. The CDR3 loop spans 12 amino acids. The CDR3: CASAGLAIEQYF. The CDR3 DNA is TGTGCTAGCGCGGGACTAGCGATCGAGCAGTACTTC.

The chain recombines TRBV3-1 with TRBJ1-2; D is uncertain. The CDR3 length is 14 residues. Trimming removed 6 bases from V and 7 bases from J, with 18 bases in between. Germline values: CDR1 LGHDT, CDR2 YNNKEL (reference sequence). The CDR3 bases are TGTGCCAGCAGTGGTCCAGCCCCAGGTGGTGGCTACACCTTC. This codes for CASSGPAPGGGYTF.

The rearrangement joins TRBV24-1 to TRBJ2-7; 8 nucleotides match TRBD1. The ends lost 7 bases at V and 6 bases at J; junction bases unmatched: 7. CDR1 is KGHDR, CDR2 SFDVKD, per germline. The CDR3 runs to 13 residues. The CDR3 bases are TGTGCCACCAGGGGACAGGCCGGCTTCGAGCAGTACTTC. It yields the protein CATRGQAGFEQYF.

The CDR3 protein is CASSLAGQVSTDTQYF. CDR3 bases: TGCGCCAGCAGCTTGGCTGGACAGGTTAGCACAGATACGCAGTATTTT. The chain carries TRBV5-1 and TRBJ2-3; TRBD1 agrees at 7 bases. The CDR3 extends over 16 amino acids. Trimming removed 0 bases from V and 0 bases from J; junction bases left unmatched: 4. Germline loops: CDR1 SGHRS, CDR2 YFSETQ. Drawing the rest from reference TRBV5-1 and TRBJ2-3, the complete variable domain is KAGVTQTPRYLIKTRGQQVTLSCSPISGHRSVSWYQQTPGQGLQFLFEYFSETQRNKGNFPGRFSGRQFSNSRSEMNVSTLELGDSALYLCASSLAGQVSTDTQYFGPGTRLTVL.

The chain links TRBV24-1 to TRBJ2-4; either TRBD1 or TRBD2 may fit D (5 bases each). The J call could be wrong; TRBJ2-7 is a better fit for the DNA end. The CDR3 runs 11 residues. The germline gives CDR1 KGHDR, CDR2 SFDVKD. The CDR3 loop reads CATSVGGEQYF. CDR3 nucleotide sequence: TGTGCCACCAGTGTTGGGGGCGAGCAGTACTTC.